In its sample, the clone carrying this T cell receptor beta chain was seen once. The antigen remains undetermined. Replicate PCRs for sorted subsets used around 200 ng DNA; this equaled 25,000 to 30,000 T cell genomes. Sequenced by immunoSEQ multiplex PCR; TCRdb stores in-frame clones only, minus some. Of about 2.4 million clones listed, approximately 93% are singletons. Partitioning of CD4+ cells yielded a CD45RA+ naive subset and a CD45RA-negative memory subset. There are 15 residues in the CDR3. V dropped 3 bases and J dropped 1 base, with 11 bases sitting between them. CDR1 and CDR2 from the germline V gene are SGDLS and YYNGEE. The sample is drawn from a study of shared clonotypes between healthy human individuals. Overall study results and limits: Investigators collected only blood, and repertoires in tissues likely differ. A few donors showed sharing of 4.5% to 6% of naive CD4 clonotypes.

The sequence derives from a man between 18 and 35 years old in good health. Some clones in this sample may be carry-over from other donors' samples. The chain carries TRBV9 and TRBJ2-1, with a possible D match to TRBD2 (6 bases). Sequenced material: naive CD4+ T cells from PBMCs. The subset was: CD45RA+ positively selected. The CDR3 coding sequence is TGTGCCAGCAGCGGGGGGAGCGGGTCCTACAATGAGCAGTTCTTC. Encoded protein: CASSGGSGSYNEQFF.